The clone carrying this T cell receptor (beta chain) appeared a few times. What it recognizes is unknown. A much larger clonotype is one base distant, so this may be a read error. V lost 3 bases and J lost 4, with 14 bases in between. The CDR3 runs 15 residues. Germline loops: CDR1 LNHDA, CDR2 SQIVND (reference sequence). The data were obtained in a study of CD8+CD57+ T cells in acquired aplastic anemia. On the study more broadly: On average, healthy donors gave some 11 million reads for CD4+ cells. Study-wide results and limits: Patients and controls turned out to have more than 25 CD8+ CDR3 sequences in common.

Genomic DNA was employed as the template in profiling TCR beta VDJ and CDR3. One entry per CDR3 protein, called by TCRdb with MiXCR from the reads. The table shows roughly 150,000 distinct CDR3 sequences, with around 40% occurring only once. This TCR derives from a human donor in good health. Sample: sorted CD4+, CD8+, or CD8+CD57+ T cells (not recorded which) from PBMCs. The chain recombines TRBV19 with TRBJ2-3, with D possibly matching TRBD1 (6 bases). The DNA of the CDR3 is TGTGCCAGTAGTATCTCCAGGGGTGTGGCAGATACGCAGTATTTT. It is translated as CASSISRGVADTQYF.